The 21 T cell receptor beta chains given below trace back to one sample, sequenced in a study of T-cell reconstitution after alpha-beta-depleted transplantation in children. Unique molecular identifiers were built into the TCRbeta library. TCRdb reprocessed the PCR reads via MiXCR and lists one record per CDR3 protein. The top ten hold 4.5% to 7% of the sample, which has around 380,000 distinct CDR3 sequences, 9.5% to 13% seen once. The sample was PBMCs from the stem cell graft donor, taken from the stem cell graft. These receptors originate from a human donor who donated a stem cell graft to a child with acute myeloid leukemia.

The sample holds many counts of this clonotype. The gene calls are TRBV20-1 and TRBJ2-7, with 7 positions matching TRBD2. The ends lost 6 bases at V and 0 bases at J; junction bases unmatched: 8. Germline values: CDR1 DFQATT, CDR2 SNEGSKA (reference sequence). CDR3 length: 14 residues. The CDR3: CSAEIGGSSYEQYF. CDR3 sequence (DNA): TGCAGTGCAGAGATTGGCGGGAGCTCCTACGAGCAGTACTTC.

The chain combines TRBV7-2 with TRBJ2-7; possible D gene TRBD2, 6 bases. The CDR3 extends over 15 amino acids. CDR1 is SGHTA and CDR2 is FQGNSA in the germline V gene. Deletions cut 6 bases from V and 4 bases from J, with 19 bases between. The CDR3 sequence: CASRQRGGGYYEQYF. In nucleotides, the CDR3 is TGTGCCAGCAGGCAACGGGGTGGGGGGTATTACGAGCAGTACTTC.

This clonotype turned up a few times. The chain is built from TRBV9 and TRBJ2-1; D is perhaps TRBD2 (6 bases). Deletions cut 0 bases from V and 5 bases from J, with 12 bases between. CDR1 is SGDLS, CDR2 YYNGEE, per germline. The CDR3 totals 15 residues. As DNA, the CDR3 is TGTGCCAGCAGCGTAGGGGCTAGCGTCCACAATGAGCAGTTCTTC. It specifies CASSVGASVHNEQFF.

This clonotype was detected many times. V gene TRBV29-1 combines with J gene TRBJ1-3; D is uncertain. CDR3 length: 14 amino acids. Trimming cost V 0 bases and J 0 bases, with 6 bases left between them. Per the germline V gene, CDR1 is SQVTM and CDR2 is ANQGSEA. CDR3 region: CSVEDPVSGNTIYF. CDR3 coding DNA: TGCAGCGTTGAAGATCCAGTCTCTGGAAACACCATATATTTT.

The chain carries TRBV12-3 or TRBV12-4 and TRBJ2-1; D not certain. V shed 6 bases and J shed 5 bases, with 14 bases lying between them. The length of the CDR3 is 14 residues. The CDR3 reads CASSTTLGNNEQFF. The CDR3 nucleotides are TGTGCCAGCAGCACTACACTGGGGAACAATGAGCAGTTCTTC.

This clonotype was seen a few times. V gene TRBV3-1 combines with J gene TRBJ2-3, with D possibly being TRBD1 (5 bases). This CDR3 spans 15 amino acids. V lost 2 bases and J 6 bases, leaving 15 bases between the germline ends. CDR1 and CDR2 from the germline V gene are LGHDT and YNNKEL (reference sequence). Here the CDR3 reads CASSQNTGAGDTQYF. DNA for the CDR3: TGTGCCAGCAGCCAAAATACAGGAGCTGGGGATACGCAGTATTTT.

This clonotype was counted a few times. This CDR3 reads CASSYQLGPDTQYF. The DNA of the CDR3 is TGTGCCAGCAGTTACCAGCTGGGTCCAGATACGCAGTATTTT. V and J are TRBV6-2 or TRBV6-3 and TRBJ2-3; D is unresolved. V lost 2 bases to trimming and J lost 4 bases, with 10 bases between them. There are 14 residues in the CDR3. The germline V gene has CDR1 MNHEY and CDR2 SVGEGT.

The chain employs TRBV5-1 and TRBJ2-2; D is possibly TRBD2 (6 bases). The V and J ends lost 4 bases and 6 bases respectively, with 19 bases between them. Germline V gene sequence: CDR1 SGHRS, CDR2 YFSETQ. This CDR3 region has 16 residues. The CDR3 region is CASSPSFGTAAGELFF. The CDR3 bases are TGCGCCAGCAGCCCCTCCTTCGGGACTGCGGCCGGGGAGCTGTTTTTT.

This clonotype was found many times. The chain employs TRBV5-5 and TRBJ2-5, with 7 bases matching TRBD1. CDR3 length: 16 amino acids. Per the germline V gene, CDR1 is SGHKS and CDR2 is YYEKEE (reference sequence). V shed 4 bases, J shed 2 bases, and the junction held 11 bases outside the gene matches. CDR3 sequence (DNA): TGTGCCAGCAGCCCCCTACCGGGACAGATACAAGAGACCCAGTACTTC. Translated: CASSPLPGQIQETQYF.

The CDR3, as DNA: TGCAGTGCTAGAGCCCCCGGGCCTCAAGAGACCCAGTACTTC. Amino acid sequence: CSARAPGPQETQYF. The chain links TRBV20-1 to TRBJ2-5; the D is unclear. CDR1 and CDR2 (germline): DFQATT, SNEGSKA (reference sequence). With 1 base removed from V and 2 bases from J, the gap between germline ends came to 11 bases. The CDR3 spans 14 residues.

This chain connects TRBV30 to TRBJ1-3; TRBD1 aligns across 7 bases. After removal of 2 bases from V and 0 bases from J, the junction contained 4 bases not matched to a gene. This CDR3 has 15 amino acids. The germline V gene encodes CDR1 GTSNPN and CDR2 SVGIG (reference sequence). CDR3 in amino acids: CAWSYRGTSGNTIYF. The DNA of the CDR3 is TGTGCCTGGAGTTACAGGGGAACCTCTGGAAACACCATATATTTT.

This clonotype occurred a few times. The V call is TRBV29-1, the J call TRBJ1-5; D gene unclear. The CDR3 consists of 14 residues. Germline CDR1 is SQVTM and CDR2 is ANQGSEA. Trimming took 5 bases from V and 1 from J, leaving 12 bases between them. CDR3 region: CSVLTGRSNQPQHF. In DNA, the CDR3 is TGCAGCGTTCTAACGGGTCGGAGCAATCAGCCCCAGCATTTT.

This clonotype has a handful of counts. CDR3 protein: CASSPGPGSPLHF. The DNA for the CDR3 is TGTGCCAGCAGCCCAGGTCCAGGTTCACCCCTCCACTTT. This chain joins TRBV7-9 and TRBJ1-6; unclear D gene. V was pared by 5 bases and J by 9 bases, with 11 bases between. Per the germline V gene, CDR1 is SEHNR and CDR2 is FQNEAQ (reference sequence). The CDR3 sequence is 13 residues long. Looking up the rest from reference TRBV7-9 and TRBJ1-6 gives the full variable domain: DTGVSQNPRHKITKRGQNVTFRCDPISEHNRLYWYRQTLGQGPEFLTYFQNEAQLEKSRLLSDRFSAERPKGSFSTLEIQRTEQGDSAMYLCASSPGPGSPLHFGNGTRLTVT.

CDR3: CASSYEQGTANYGYTF. The DNA of the CDR3 is TGTGCCAGCAGTTACGAGCAGGGCACCGCTAACTATGGCTACACCTTC. This chain connects TRBV6-5 to TRBJ1-2; tentatively, D is TRBD1 (5 bases). Trimming took off 2 bases at V and 0 bases at J, with 13 bases between the two ends. Germline values: CDR1 MNHEY, CDR2 SVGAGI. The CDR3 has 16 amino acids.

This clonotype came up many times. J is TRBJ2-3 and V is TRBV7-2, with a tentative D call TRBD1 (5 bases). V shed 1 base and J shed 1 base, with 12 bases lying between them. Germline CDR1 SGHTA, CDR2 FQGNSA. The CDR3 is 16 residues long. The CDR3 nucleotides read TGTGCCAGCAGCTTAGACCAGGGCCCGGGCACAGATACGCAGTATTTT. This sequence encodes CASSLDQGPGTDTQYF.

This clonotype occurred a few times. The rearrangement links TRBV3-1 to TRBJ1-5; D remains unclear. CDR1 is LGHDT and CDR2 is YNNKEL in the germline V gene (reference sequence). Trimming cost V 0 bases and J 1 base, with 7 bases left between them. The length of the CDR3 is 15 residues. In DNA, the CDR3 is TGTGCCAGCAGCCAAGATTGGGGAAGCAATCAGCCCCAGCATTTT. It specifies CASSQDWGSNQPQHF. The whole variable domain, filled in from reference TRBV3-1 and TRBJ1-5, reads DTAVSQTPKYLVTQMGNDKSIKCEQNLGHDTMYWYKQDSKKFLKIMFSYNNKELIINETVPNRFSPKSPDKAHLNLHINSLELGDSAVYFCASSQDWGSNQPQHFGDGTRLSIL.

The genes are TRBV6-1 and TRBJ2-7; D is unclear. V was cut by 7 bases and J by 5 bases, with 15 bases left in between. The germline gives CDR1 MNHNS, CDR2 SASEGT. The CDR3 loop spans 13 amino acids. The DNA for the CDR3 is TGTGCCAGCACTCTAGGTTCAGGTGACGAGCAGTACTTC. Protein: CASTLGSGDEQYF.

This clonotype was seen only a few times. The V call is TRBV29-1, the J call TRBJ1-2; D perhaps matches TRBD1 (5 bases). V lost 6 bases and J lost 8, with 22 bases in between. In germline, CDR1 is SQVTM, CDR2 ANQGSEA. The CDR3 sequence is 14 residues long. For the CDR3, the DNA is TGCAGCGTACGGGATCCGGGGCCTTCGCGGGGCTACACCTTC. Amino acids: CSVRDPGPSRGYTF.

This clonotype was seen a few times. The chain joins TRBV7-9 to TRBJ2-1; a weak D match, TRBD2 (5 bases). V was pared by 1 base and J by 8 bases, with 9 bases between. The germline gives CDR1 SEHNR, CDR2 FQNEAQ (reference sequence). The CDR3 runs to 13 residues. The DNA for the CDR3 is TGTGCCAGCAGCTTAGGGGTGGGAGATGAGCAGTTCTTC. It codes for CASSLGVGDEQFF. Combining the CDR3 with reference TRBV7-9 and TRBJ2-1 gives the whole variable domain DTGVSQNPRHKITKRGQNVTFRCDPISEHNRLYWYRQTLGQGPEFLTYFQNEAQLEKSRLLSDRFSAERPKGSFSTLEIQRTEQGDSAMYLCASSLGVGDEQFFGPGTRLTVL.

Only a few counts were recorded for this clonotype. V gene TRBV7-2 combines with J gene TRBJ2-7, with D possibly TRBD2 on 5 matching bases. The CDR3 contains 12 residues. The V end was cut by 1 base, the J end by 6 bases, with 7 bases between. Per the germline V gene, CDR1 is SGHTA and CDR2 is FQGNSA. The CDR3 here is CASSLEEAEQYV. The CDR3 bases are TGTGCCAGCAGCTTAGAGGAGGCCGAGCAGTACGTC.

This clonotype was found many times. CDR3 residues: CASSFQSYEQYF. CDR3 bases: TGTGCCAGCAGCTTTCAGTCGTACGAGCAGTACTTC. The rearrangement uses TRBV11-2 and TRBJ2-7; no definite D call. The germline V gene has CDR1 SGHAT and CDR2 FQNNGV. The CDR3 spans 12 residues. V shed 3 bases and J shed 4 bases, with 7 bases lying between them.